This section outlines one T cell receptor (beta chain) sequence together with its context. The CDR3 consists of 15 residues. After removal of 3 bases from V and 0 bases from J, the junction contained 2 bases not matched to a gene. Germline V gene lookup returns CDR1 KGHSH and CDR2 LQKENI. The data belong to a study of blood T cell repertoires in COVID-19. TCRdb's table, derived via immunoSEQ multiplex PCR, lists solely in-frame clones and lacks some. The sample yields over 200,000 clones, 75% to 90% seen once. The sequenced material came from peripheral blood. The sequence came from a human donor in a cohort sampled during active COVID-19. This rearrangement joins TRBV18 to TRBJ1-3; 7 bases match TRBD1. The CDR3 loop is CASSPRDSSGNTIYF. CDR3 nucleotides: TGTGCCAGCTCACCCAGGGACAGCTCTGGAAACACCATATATTTT.